The T cell receptor beta chain under discussion was sequenced for a study of blood T cell repertoires in COVID-19. Whole-study context: Some COVID-19 samples were acute and others convalescent; all came from the United States, Italy and Spain. PBMCs, B-cell-depleted T cells, or T cells provided the cDNA or gDNA that made up the material.

In the authors' workflow: Cell counts per sample came from amplifying reference gene primers. Sequencing used immunoSEQ multiplex PCR; TCRdb keeps in-frame clones, though not all of them. V, J and clone size were drawn from that table, and D and trimming were deduced from the DNA. The sample shows some 670,000 clones, more than 80% of them seen only once. From germline, CDR1 is MDHEN and CDR2 SYDVKM. This CDR3 region has 17 residues. Trimming took 2 bases from V and 7 from J; bases not matched to a gene: 11. This TCR derives from a woman in her late teens or twenties with acute or convalescent COVID-19. The chain recombines TRBV28 with TRBJ2-2, with 9 bases identical to TRBD2. The sample consisted of peripheral blood. The CDR3 nucleotides are TGTGCCAGCAGTTTAGGCGGCCTAGCGGGGCCGCGCGGGGAGCTGTTTTTT. Amino acids: CASSLGGLAGPRGELFF.